This T cell receptor (beta chain) was obtained from a study of post-analysis software for immune sequencing data. TCR beta cDNA libraries included unique molecular identifiers. TCRdb reprocessed the PCR reads with MiXCR, giving one entry per CDR3 protein. The repertoire consists of about 560,000 distinct CDR3 sequences, with around 47% occurring once and the leading ten covering over 1.5%. Study observations and caveats: Higher frequency in patients than in controls was seen for roughly five TRBV segments, with TRBV5-6, TRBV5-1 and TRBV20-1 among them.

This clonotype came up once. No antigen is known for it. The CDR3 is 18 amino acids. In germline, CDR1 is MRHNA, CDR2 SNTAGT. J was trimmed by 1 base and V by 3 bases; bases with no gene match: 10. The specimen was blood. The chain employs TRBV6-4 and TRBJ2-3; 10 bases align to TRBD1. The receptor was derived from a girl aged 5-17 years with multiple sclerosis. CDR3 coding DNA: TGTGCCAGCAGTGAACTTCCCGACAGGGGGCATTGCACAGATACGCAGTATTTT. This codes for CASSELPDRGHCTDTQYF.